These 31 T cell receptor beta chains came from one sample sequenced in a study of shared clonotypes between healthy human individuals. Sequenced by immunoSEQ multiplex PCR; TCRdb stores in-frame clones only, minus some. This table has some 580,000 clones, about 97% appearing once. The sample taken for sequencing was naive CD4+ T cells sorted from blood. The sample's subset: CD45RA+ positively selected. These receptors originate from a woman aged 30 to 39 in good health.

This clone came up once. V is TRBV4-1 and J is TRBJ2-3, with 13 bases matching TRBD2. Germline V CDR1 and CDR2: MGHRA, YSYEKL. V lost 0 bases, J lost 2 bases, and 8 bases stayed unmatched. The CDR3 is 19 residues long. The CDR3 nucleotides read TGCGCCAGCAGCCAAGATCAGTTGGGACTAGCGGGGCTCACAGATACGCAGTATTTT. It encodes CASSQDQLGLAGLTDTQYF.

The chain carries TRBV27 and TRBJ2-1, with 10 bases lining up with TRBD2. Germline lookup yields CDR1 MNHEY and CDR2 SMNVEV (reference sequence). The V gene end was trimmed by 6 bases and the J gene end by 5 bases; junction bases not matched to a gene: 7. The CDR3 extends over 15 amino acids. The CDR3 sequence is CASSAPAGGDNEQFF. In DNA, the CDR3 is TGTGCCAGCAGCGCCCCAGCGGGAGGGGACAATGAGCAGTTCTTC.

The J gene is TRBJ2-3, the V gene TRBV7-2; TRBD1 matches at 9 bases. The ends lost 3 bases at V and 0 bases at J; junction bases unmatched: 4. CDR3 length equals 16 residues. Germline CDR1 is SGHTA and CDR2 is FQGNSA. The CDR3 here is CASSFQGTGSTDTQYF. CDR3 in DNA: TGTGCCAGCAGCTTCCAAGGGACAGGGAGCACAGATACGCAGTATTTT. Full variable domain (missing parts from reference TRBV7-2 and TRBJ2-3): GAGVSQSPSNKVTEKGKDVELRCDPISGHTALYWYRQSLGQGLEFLIYFQGNSAPDKSGLPSDRFSAERTGGSVSTLTIQRTQQEDSAVYLCASSFQGTGSTDTQYFGPGTRLTVL.

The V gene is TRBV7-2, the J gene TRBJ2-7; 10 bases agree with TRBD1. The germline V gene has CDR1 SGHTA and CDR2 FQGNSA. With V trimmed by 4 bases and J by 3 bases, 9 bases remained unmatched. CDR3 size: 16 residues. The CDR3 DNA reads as TGTGCCAGCAGCTCTATTACTGGGGACAGGGGCTACGAGCAGTACTTC. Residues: CASSSITGDRGYEQYF. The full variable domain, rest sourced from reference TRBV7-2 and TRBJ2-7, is GAGVSQSPSNKVTEKGKDVELRCDPISGHTALYWYRQSLGQGLEFLIYFQGNSAPDKSGLPSDRFSAERTGGSVSTLTIQRTQQEDSAVYLCASSSITGDRGYEQYFGPGTRLTVT.

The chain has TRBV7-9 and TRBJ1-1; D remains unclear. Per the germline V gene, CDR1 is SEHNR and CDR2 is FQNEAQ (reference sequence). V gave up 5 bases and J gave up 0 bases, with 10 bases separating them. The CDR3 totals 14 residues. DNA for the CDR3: TGTGCCAGCAGCCCGATTTCTGTGAACACTGAAGCTTTCTTT. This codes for CASSPISVNTEAFF.

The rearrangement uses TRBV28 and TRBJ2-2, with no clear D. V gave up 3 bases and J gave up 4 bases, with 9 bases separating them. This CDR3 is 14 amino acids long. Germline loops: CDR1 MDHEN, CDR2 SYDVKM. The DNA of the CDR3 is TGTGCCAGCAGTTTGGTTAGGCGCACCGGGGAGCTGTTTTTT. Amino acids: CASSLVRRTGELFF.

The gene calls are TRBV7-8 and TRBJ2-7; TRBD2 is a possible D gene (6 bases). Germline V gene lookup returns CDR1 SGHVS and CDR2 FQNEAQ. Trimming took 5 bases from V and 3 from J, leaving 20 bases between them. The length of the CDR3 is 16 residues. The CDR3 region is CASSPRPSGLGYEQYF. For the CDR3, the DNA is TGTGCCAGCAGCCCGCGCCCTTCGGGACTCGGCTACGAGCAGTACTTC.

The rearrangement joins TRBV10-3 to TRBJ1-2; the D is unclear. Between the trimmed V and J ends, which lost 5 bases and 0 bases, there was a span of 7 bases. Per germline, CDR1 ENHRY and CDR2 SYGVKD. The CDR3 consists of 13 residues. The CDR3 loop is CAISIQSNYGYTF. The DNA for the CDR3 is TGTGCCATCAGTATCCAGTCTAACTATGGCTACACCTTC.

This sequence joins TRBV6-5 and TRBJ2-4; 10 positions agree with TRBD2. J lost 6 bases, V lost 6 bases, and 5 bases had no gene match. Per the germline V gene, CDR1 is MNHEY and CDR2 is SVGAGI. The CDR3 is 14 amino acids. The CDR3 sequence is CASRTGTSANIQYF. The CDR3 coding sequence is TGTGCCAGCAGGACCGGGACTAGCGCAAACATTCAGTACTTC.

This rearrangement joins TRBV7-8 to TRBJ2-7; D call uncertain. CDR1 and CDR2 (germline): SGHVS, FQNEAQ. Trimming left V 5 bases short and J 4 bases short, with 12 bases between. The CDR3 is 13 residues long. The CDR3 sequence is CASSHRWRYEQYF. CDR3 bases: TGTGCCAGCAGCCACCGGTGGCGGTACGAGCAGTACTTC.

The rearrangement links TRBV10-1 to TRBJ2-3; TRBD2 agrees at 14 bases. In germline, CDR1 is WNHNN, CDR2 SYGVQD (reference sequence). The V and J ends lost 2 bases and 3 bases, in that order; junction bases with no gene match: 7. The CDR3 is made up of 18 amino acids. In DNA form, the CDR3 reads TGCGCCAGCAGTGAGCCGCCGGGGACTAGCGGGAGTACAGATACGCAGTATTTT. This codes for CASSEPPGTSGSTDTQYF.

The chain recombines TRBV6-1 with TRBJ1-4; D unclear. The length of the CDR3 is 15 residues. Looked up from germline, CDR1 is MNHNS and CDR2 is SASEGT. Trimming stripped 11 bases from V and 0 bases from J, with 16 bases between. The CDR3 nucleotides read TGTGCCGGAAGTTTGGCACTTTCAACTAATGAAAAACTGTTTTTT. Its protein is CAGSLALSTNEKLFF.

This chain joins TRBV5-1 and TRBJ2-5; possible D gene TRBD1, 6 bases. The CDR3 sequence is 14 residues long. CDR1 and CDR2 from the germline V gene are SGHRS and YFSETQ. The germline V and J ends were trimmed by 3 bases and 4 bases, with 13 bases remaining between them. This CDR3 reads CASSSRGGLETQYF. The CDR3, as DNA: TGCGCCAGCAGCTCCAGGGGCGGGTTAGAGACCCAGTACTTC.

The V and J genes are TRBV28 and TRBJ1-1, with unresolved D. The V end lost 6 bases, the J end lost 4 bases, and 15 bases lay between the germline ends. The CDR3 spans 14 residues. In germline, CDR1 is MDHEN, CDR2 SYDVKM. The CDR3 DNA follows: TGTGCCAGCAGCGGAGAAATCTTCGGCACTGAAGCTTTCTTT. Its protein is CASSGEIFGTEAFF.

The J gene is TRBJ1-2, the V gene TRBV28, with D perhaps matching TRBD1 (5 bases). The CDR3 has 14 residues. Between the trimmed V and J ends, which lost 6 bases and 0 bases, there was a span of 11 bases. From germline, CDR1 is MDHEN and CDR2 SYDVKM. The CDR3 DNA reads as TGTGCCAGCAGGGCTGGGGGGACTAACTATGGCTACACCTTC. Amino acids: CASRAGGTNYGYTF.

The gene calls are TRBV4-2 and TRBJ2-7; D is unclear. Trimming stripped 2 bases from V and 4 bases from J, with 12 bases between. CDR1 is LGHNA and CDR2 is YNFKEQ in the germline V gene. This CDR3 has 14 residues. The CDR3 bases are TGTGCCAGCAGCCAAACGTACTCGAATTACGAGCAGTACTTC. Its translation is CASSQTYSNYEQYF.

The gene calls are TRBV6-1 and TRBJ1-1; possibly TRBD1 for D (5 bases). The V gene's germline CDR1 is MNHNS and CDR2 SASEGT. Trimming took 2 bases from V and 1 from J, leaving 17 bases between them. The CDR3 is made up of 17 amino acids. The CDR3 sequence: CASSERVKGLRNTEAFF. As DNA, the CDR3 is TGTGCCAGCAGTGAAAGGGTGAAGGGGCTGAGGAACACTGAAGCTTTCTTT.

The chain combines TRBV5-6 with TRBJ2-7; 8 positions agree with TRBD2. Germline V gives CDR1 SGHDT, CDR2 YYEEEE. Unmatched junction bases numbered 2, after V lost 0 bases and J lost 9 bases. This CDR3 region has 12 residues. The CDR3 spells CASSLATSVQYF. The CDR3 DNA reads TGTGCCAGCAGCTTGGCGACTAGCGTGCAGTACTTC.

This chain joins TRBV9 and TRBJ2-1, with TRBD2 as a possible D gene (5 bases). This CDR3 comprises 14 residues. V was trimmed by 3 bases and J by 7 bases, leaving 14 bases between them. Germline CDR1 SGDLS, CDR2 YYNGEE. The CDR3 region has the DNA TGTGCCAGCAGCGCCATAGGAGGTTTGAATGAGCAGTTCTTC. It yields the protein CASSAIGGLNEQFF.

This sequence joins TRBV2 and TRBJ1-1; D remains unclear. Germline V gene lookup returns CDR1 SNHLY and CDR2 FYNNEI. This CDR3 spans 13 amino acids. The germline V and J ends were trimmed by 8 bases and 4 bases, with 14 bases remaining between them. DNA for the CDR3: TGTGCCAGCCAGATTGGGGTAGTCACTGAAGCTTTCTTT. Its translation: CASQIGVVTEAFF.

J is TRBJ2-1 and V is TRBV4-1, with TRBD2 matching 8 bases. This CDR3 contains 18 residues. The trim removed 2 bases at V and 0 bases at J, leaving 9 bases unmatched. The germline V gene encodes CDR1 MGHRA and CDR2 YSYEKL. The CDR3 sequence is CASSQRTSPVLSYNEQFF. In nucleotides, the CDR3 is TGCGCCAGCAGCCAACGGACTAGCCCGGTACTCTCCTACAATGAGCAGTTCTTC.

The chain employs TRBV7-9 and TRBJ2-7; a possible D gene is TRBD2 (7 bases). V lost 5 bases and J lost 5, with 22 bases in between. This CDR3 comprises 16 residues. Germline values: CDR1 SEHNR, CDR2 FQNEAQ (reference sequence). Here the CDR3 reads CASSQGRGLVPDEQYF. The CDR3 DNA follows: TGTGCCAGCAGCCAGGGGCGGGGGCTAGTCCCAGACGAGCAGTACTTC.

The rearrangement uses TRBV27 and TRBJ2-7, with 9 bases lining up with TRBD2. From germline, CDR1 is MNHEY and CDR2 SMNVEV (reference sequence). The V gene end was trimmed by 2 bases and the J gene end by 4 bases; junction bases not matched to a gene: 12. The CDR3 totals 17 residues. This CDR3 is CASSLLQVAGVSYEQYF. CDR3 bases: TGTGCCAGCAGTTTACTACAGGTAGCGGGAGTTTCTTACGAGCAGTACTTC.

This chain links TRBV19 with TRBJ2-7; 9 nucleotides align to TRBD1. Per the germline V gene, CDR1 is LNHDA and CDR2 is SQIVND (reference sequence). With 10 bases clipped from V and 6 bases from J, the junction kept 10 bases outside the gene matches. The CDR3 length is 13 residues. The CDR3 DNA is TGTGCCACCGCGGGACAGGGTCTCACCGAGCAGTACTTC. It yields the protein CATAGQGLTEQYF.

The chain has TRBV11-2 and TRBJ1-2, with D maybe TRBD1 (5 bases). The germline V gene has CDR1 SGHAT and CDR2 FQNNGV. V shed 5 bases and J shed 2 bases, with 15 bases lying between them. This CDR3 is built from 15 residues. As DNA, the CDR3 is TGTGCCAGCAGCAACAAGAGTTGGGGCAACTATGGCTACACCTTC. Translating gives CASSNKSWGNYGYTF.

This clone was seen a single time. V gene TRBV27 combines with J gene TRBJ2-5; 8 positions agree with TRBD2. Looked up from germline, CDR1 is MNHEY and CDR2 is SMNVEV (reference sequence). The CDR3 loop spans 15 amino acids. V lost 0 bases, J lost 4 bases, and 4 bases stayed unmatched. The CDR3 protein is CASSLSRGGLETQYF. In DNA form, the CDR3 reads TGTGCCAGCAGTTTATCCCGGGGGGGGCTAGAGACCCAGTACTTC.

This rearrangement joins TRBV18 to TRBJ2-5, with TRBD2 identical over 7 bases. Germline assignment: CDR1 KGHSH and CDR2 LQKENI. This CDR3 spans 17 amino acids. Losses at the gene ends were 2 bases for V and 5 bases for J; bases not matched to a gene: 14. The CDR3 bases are TGTGCCAGCTCACCAGTCCCCGGCGGGAGTGTGGGGGAGACCCAGTACTTC. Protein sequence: CASSPVPGGSVGETQYF.

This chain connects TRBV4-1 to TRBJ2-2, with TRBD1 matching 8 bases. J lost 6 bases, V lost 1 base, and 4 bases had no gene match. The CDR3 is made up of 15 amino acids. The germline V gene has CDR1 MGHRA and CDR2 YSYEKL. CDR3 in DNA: TGCGCCAGCAGCCAAGTGGACAGGGAGGCCGGGGAGCTGTTTTTT. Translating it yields CASSQVDREAGELFF.

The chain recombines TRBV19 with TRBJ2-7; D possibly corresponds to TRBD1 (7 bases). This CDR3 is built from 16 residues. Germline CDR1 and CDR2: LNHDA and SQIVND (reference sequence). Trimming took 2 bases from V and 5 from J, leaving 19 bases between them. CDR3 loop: CASSIRGGNRGHEQYF. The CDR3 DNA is TGTGCCAGTAGTATACGTGGGGGGAACAGGGGCCACGAGCAGTACTTC. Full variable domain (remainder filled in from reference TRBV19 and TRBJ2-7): DGGITQSPKYLFRKEGQNVTLSCEQNLNHDAMYWYRQDPGQGLRLIYYSQIVNDFQKGDIAEGYSVSREKKESFPLTVTSAQKNPTAFYLCASSIRGGNRGHEQYFGPGTRLTVT.

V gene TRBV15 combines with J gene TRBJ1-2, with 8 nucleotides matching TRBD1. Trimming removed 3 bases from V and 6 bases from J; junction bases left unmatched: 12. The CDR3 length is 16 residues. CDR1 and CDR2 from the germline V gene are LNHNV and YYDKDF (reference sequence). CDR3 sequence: CATSSSGTGNRNGYTF. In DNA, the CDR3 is TGTGCCACCAGCAGTTCCGGGACAGGTAACCGGAATGGCTACACCTTC.

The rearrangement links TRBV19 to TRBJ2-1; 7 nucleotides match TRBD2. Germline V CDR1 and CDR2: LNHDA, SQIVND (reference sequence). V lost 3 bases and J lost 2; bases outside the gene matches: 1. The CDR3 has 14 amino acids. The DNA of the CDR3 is TGTGCCAGTAGTATCAGCGGGACCTACAATGAGCAGTTCTTC. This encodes CASSISGTYNEQFF.